This T cell receptor (beta chain) was found in a study of naive and memory T cell subsets (TCRdb year 2017). Regarding the study in general: An open-source, UMI-based TCR alpha and beta sequencing pipeline was applied to sorted naive and memory peripheral blood T cell subsets. RNA was DNase-treated and reverse transcribed with TCR constant-region primers, mostly using SuperScript III. The functional CMV T cell responses agreed completely with IgG serology results. Broader findings and caveats from the paper: Clonotypes were defined as single alpha or beta chain sequences, not paired alpha/beta receptors. After error correction, only a single occurrence was seen for over 85% of naive TCR sequences, so much steeper abundance distributions were produced than in memory subsets. The repertoire findings for the naive and memory subsets could not be validated against a ground truth, as none was available. TCR abundance followed a power law with an exponent that was different for naive and memory subsets but consistent across the three individuals. RNA-based TCR counts may be affected by expression changes linked to T cell activation and differentiation. In both CD4 and CD8 cells, going from naive through CM, EM and EMRA, the Gini index went up while Shannon and inverse Simpson diversity went down.

The CDR3 holds 16 amino acids from the cysteine to the phenylalanine. Only the CDR3 region is kept as DNA, spanning 48 bases read in frame from base 1. Relative to germline, V is missing 5 bases and J is missing 3 bases, with 10 bases of the junction outside any gene match. From a lookup of the germline V gene, CDR1 and CDR2 are SGHRS and YFSETQ. This clonotype showed up many times. Its antigen target is currently unknown. No base quality values were provided; no much bigger clone lies one nucleotide off. From the second PCR step on, the TCR alpha and beta chain libraries were amplified in separate reactions. The CMV status of each donor was determined by measuring IFNgamma production from CD4+ T cells after fresh PBMCs had been stimulated overnight with CMV viral lysate. Miltenyi beads were used first to positively select CD4 T cells, and CD8 T cells were then positively selected from the CD4-negative fraction. After staining for CD3, CD4, CD8, CD45RA, CD27 and a live/dead dye, cells were sorted on a BD Aria II into four subsets based on CD45RA and CD27. The sorting gate for effector memory cells was CD45RA-CD27-, and the sorting gate for EMRA cells was CD45RA+CD27-. Blood came from a few healthy volunteers, each fractionated into CD4 and CD8 T cells and then into four differentiation subsets. Approximately 120 ml of peripheral blood was collected from each donor, and PBMC were isolated by Ficoll-Paque PLUS density-gradient centrifugation. After sorting, cells were lysed in RLT buffer, RNA was extracted using a Qiagen RNeasy kit, and the extracted RNA was stored at -80 degrees C.

Receptor libraries were prepared by UMI-ligation and nested PCR. An equimolar mix of two oligonucleotides covering both TRBC1 and TRBC2 was used as the beta constant-region primer. A single-stranded oligonucleotide bearing the SP2 primer plus a 12-nucleotide UMI was ligated onto the 3' end of the cDNA by T4 RNA ligase 1. The ligated cDNA went through four rounds of PCR with nested alpha and beta constant-region primers together with the SP2 primer. The ligation reaction was incubated at 16°C for roughly 19-24 hours. To avoid over-amplification, PCR2 was usually performed as a SYBR Green qPCR and halted once a predetermined threshold was reached. Apart from the first purification, every purification step used Agencourt AMPure XP magnetic beads. Libraries were quantified by Qubit and checked on a TapeStation, where a main peak was expected near 650 bp. Pooled libraries were sequenced on an Illumina MiSeq using v2 2x251 paired-end kits, and typically about 0.9-2.1 million reads were obtained per sample. Each sample's library went into the pool at roughly 4 nM, and 5-7% PhiX was added to help with cluster recognition. Processing in the source paper ran as follows. Decombinator assigned V and J genes to Demultiplexor-processed FASTQ reads by tag matching, allowing a single base-pair mismatch. By using UMIs, Collapsinator corrected both sequencing errors and the frequency errors caused by PCR heterogeneity. TCRs were translated and CDR3s were extracted from the conserved cysteine to the FGXG phenylalanine by CDR3Translator, with non-productive sequences being flagged. Repertoires were subsampled to equal numbers of UMI-defined TCRs before Gini, Shannon entropy and inverse Simpson indices were calculated. Within the linear range, a power law was fitted to clonotype abundance distributions using maximum likelihood. On one naive CD8 sample, the pipeline and MIGEC gave similar UMI counts, unique TCR numbers and clonal distributions. A set of several thousand CMV-associated CDR3 sequences, compiled from VDJdb and a published dataset, was used to search the repertoires. TCRdb handled the public reads itself, with Q25 trimming in fastp and clone calling in MiXCR, and kept productive beta chains. Identical CDR3 proteins give one entry, which carries the most common genes and DNA. The V and J calls and clone size come from TCRdb's table, not from the authors' own analysis. The sample data list around 40,000 distinct CDR3 sequences, and about an eighth of these were observed just once. The top ten constitute roughly a fifth of the sample.

Recombination linked TRBV5-1 to TRBJ2-7, with 11 junctional bases fitting TRBD2. The sequencing input was effector memory CD4+ T cells from blood. The cell subset or site label on this specimen signifies: effector memory, CD45RA- CD27-. The sequence was collected from a human donor in good health. CDR3 region: CASSRLAGTSIYEQYF. The DNA sequence follows: TGCGCCAGCAGTAGACTAGCGGGGACCTCTATCTACGAGCAGTACTTC.